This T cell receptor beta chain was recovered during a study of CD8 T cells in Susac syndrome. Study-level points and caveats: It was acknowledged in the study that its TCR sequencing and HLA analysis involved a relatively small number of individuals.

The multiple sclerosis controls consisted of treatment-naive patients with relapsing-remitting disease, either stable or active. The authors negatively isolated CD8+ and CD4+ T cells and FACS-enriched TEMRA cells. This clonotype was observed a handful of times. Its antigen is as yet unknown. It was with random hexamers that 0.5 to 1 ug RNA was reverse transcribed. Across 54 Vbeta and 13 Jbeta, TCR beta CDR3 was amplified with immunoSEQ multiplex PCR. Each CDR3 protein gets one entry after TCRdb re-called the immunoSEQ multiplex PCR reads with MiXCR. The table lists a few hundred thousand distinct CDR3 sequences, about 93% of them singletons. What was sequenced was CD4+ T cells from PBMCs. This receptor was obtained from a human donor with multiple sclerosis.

CDR3 protein: CAWSGDRLETQYF. The DNA for the CDR3 is TGTGCCTGGAGTGGTGACAGGCTGGAGACCCAGTACTTC. The chain is built from TRBV30 and TRBJ2-5, with D perhaps matching TRBD1 (6 bases). V was shortened by 1 base and J by 5 bases, with 11 bases between the two germline ends. Germline V CDR1 and CDR2: GTSNPN, SVGIG (reference sequence). The CDR3 is 13 residues long.